The source of this T cell receptor (beta chain) is a study of blood T cells in healthy people across ages. Study results and limitations: In older individuals, TCR beta diversity per million T cells was lower, falling roughly linearly with age. Unsorted PBMC input precluded a conclusive naive versus antigen-experienced comparison.

V was pared by 5 bases and J by 0 bases, with 22 bases between. Germline loops: CDR1 SGHTA, CDR2 FQGNSA. The CDR3 spans 18 residues. This clonotype was seen at least ten times. Its antigen remains unidentified. A second PCR of about 6 to 12 cycles used a sample-barcoded 5' primer and a J-beta primer mix. A template-switch adaptor containing 12 random nucleotides labeled each cDNA molecule. TCRdb re-analysed the 5' RACE reads in MiXCR, keeping a single row per CDR3 protein. In the table there are roughly 730,000 distinct CDR3 sequences, just over 55% of which are singletons. This receptor was taken from a man between 40 and 49 years old in good health. The chain recombines TRBV7-2 with TRBJ1-2; D is unresolved. The sequenced sample consisted of blood. CDR3 coding DNA: TGTGCCAGCAGCCCCCCTCCCGGCCTTATGGCTCCTAACTATGGCTACACCTTC. Translated: CASSPPPGLMAPNYGYTF.